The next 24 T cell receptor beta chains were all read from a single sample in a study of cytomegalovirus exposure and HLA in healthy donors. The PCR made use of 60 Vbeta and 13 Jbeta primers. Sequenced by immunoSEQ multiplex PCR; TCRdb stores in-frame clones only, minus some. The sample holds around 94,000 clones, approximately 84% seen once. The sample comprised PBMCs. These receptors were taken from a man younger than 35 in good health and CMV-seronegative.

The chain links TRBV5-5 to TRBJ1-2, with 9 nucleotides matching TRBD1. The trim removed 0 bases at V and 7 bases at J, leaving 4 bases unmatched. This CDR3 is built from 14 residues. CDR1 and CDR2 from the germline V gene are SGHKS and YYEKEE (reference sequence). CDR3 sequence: CASSLDRGLGGYTF. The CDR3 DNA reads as TGTGCCAGCAGCTTGGACAGGGGGCTTGGTGGCTACACCTTC.

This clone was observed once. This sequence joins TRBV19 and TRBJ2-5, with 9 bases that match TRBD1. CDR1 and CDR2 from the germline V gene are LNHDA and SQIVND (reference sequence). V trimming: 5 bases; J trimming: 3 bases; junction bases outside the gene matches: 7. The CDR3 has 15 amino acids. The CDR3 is CASSGRTGAEETQYF. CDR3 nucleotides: TGTGCCAGTAGTGGGAGGACAGGGGCAGAAGAGACCCAGTACTTC. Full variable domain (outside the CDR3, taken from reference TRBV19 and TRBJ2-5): DGGITQSPKYLFRKEGQNVTLSCEQNLNHDAMYWYRQDPGQGLRLIYYSQIVNDFQKGDIAEGYSVSREKKESFPLTVTSAQKNPTAFYLCASSGRTGAEETQYFGPGTRLLVL.

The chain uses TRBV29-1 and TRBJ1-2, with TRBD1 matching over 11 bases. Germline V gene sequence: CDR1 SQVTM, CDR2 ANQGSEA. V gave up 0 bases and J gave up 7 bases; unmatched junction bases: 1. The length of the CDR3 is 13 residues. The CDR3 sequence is CSVEEGQGGGYTF. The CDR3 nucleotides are TGCAGCGTTGAAGAGGGACAGGGGGGTGGCTACACCTTC.

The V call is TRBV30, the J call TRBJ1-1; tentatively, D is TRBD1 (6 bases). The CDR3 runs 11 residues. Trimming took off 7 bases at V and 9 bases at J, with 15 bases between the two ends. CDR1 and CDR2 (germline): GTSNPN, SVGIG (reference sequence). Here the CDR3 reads CASKGGGKAFF. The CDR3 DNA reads TGTGCCTCAAAGGGGGGAGGGAAAGCTTTCTTT.

DNA of the CDR3: TGTGCTAGTGGTTTACCGAGTAAAGAGCAGTACTTC. It is translated as CASGLPSKEQYF. The chain is built from TRBV12-5 and TRBJ2-7; D is ambiguous. In germline, CDR1 is LGHNT, CDR2 FRNRAP. The CDR3 totals 12 residues. The V and J ends lost 3 bases and 7 bases respectively, with 10 bases between them.

The CDR3 reads CATVTDTQYF. The CDR3 coding sequence is TGTGCCACCGTCACAGATACGCAGTATTTT. The V call is TRBV28, the J call TRBJ2-3; D ambiguous. Deletions cut 10 bases from V and 2 bases from J, with 4 bases between. CDR3 length equals 10 residues. Germline CDR1 MDHEN, CDR2 SYDVKM.

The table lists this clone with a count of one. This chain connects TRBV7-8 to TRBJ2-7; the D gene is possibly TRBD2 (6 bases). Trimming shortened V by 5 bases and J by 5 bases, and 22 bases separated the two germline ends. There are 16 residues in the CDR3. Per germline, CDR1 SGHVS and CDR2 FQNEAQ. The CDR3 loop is CASSRVGTRPSDEQYF. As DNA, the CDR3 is TGTGCCAGCAGCAGAGTGGGGACTCGCCCGTCCGACGAGCAGTACTTC.

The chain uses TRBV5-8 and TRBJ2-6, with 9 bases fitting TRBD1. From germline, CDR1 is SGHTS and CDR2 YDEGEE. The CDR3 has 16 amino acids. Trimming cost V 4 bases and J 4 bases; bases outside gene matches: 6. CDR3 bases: TGTGCCAGCAGCGGGGGACAGGGTTCAGGGGCCAACGTCCTGACTTTC. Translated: CASSGGQGSGANVLTF.

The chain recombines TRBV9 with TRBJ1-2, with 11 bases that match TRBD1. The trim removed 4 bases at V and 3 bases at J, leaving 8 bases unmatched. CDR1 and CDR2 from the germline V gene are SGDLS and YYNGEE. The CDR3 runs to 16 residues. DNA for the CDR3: TGTGCCAGCAGCCCCGACGGACAGGGGGCCTACTATGGCTACACCTTC. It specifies CASSPDGQGAYYGYTF.

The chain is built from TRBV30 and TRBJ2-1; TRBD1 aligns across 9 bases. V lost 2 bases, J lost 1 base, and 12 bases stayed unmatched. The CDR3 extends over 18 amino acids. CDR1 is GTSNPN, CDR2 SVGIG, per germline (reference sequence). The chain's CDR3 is CAWSPRDRVFRSYNEQFF. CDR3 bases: TGTGCCTGGAGTCCCCGGGACAGGGTTTTTCGGTCCTACAATGAGCAGTTCTTC.

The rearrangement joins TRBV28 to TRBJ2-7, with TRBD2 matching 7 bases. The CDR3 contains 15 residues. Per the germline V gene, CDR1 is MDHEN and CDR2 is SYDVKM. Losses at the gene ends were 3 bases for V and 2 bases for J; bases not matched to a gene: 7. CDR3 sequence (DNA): TGTGCCAGCAGTTTTTGGCTAGCGGCCGCCTACGAGCAGTACTTC. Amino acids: CASSFWLAAAYEQYF.

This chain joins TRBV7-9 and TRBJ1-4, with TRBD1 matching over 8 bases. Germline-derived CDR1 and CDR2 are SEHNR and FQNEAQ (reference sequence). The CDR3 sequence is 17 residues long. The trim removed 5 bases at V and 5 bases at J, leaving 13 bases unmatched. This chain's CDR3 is CASSTRDRRKWNEKLFF. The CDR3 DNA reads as TGTGCCAGCAGCACCAGGGACAGGAGAAAATGGAATGAAAAACTGTTTTTT.

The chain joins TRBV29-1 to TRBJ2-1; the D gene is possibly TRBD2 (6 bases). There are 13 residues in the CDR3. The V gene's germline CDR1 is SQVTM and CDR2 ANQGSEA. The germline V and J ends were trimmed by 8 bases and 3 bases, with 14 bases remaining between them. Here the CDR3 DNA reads TGCAGCCTGGGGGGTTTGGTCTACAATGAGCAGTTCTTC. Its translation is CSLGGLVYNEQFF.

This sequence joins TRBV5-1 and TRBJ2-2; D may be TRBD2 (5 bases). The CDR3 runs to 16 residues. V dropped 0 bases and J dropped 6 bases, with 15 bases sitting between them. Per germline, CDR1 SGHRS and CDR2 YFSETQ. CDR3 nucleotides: TGCGCCAGCAGCTTGGCACACCGCCAGCGGCCCGGGGAGCTGTTTTTT. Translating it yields CASSLAHRQRPGELFF.

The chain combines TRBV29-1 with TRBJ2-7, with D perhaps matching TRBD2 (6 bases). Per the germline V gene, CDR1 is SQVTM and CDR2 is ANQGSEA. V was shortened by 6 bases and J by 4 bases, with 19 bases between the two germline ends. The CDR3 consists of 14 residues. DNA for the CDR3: TGCAGCGTGGGGGAACGGACAAGCGGGTACGAGCAGTACTTC. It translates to CSVGERTSGYEQYF.

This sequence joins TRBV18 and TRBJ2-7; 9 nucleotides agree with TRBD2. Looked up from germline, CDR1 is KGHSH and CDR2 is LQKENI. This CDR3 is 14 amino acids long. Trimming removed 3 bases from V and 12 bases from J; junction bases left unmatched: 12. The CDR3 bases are TGTGCCAGCTCACCCCCCGGGACTAGCAGTAAGCGGTACTTC. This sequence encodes CASSPPGTSSKRYF. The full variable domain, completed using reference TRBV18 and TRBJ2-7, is NAGVMQNPRHLVRRRGQEARLRCSPMKGHSHVYWYRQLPEEGLKFMVYLQKENIIDESGMPKERFSAEFPKEGPSILRIQQVVRGDSAAYFCASSPPGTSSKRYFGPGTRLTVT.

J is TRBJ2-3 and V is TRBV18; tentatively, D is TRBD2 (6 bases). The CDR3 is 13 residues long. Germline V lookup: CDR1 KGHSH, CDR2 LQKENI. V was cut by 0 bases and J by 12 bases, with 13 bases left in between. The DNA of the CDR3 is TGTGCCAGCTCACCACCCGGGGGTGGGACCCAGTATTTT. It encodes CASSPPGGGTQYF.

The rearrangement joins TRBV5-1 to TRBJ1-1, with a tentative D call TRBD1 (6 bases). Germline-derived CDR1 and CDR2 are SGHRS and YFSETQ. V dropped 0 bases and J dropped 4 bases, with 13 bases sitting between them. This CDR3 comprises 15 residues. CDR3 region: CASSLERAGVTEAFF. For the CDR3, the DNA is TGCGCCAGCAGCTTGGAGAGAGCAGGGGTCACTGAAGCTTTCTTT.

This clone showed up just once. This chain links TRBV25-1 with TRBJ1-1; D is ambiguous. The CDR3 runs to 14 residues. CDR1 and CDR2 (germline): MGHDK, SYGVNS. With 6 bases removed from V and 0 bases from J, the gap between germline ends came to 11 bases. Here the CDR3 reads CASRGVTMNTEAFF. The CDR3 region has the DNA TGTGCCAGCAGAGGTGTAACTATGAACACTGAAGCTTTCTTT. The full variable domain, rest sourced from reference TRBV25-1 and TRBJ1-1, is EADIYQTPRYLVIGTGKKITLECSQTMGHDKMYWYQQDPGMELHLIHYSYGVNSTEKGDLSSESTVSRIRTEHFPLTLESARPSHTSQYLCASRGVTMNTEAFFGQGTRLTVV.

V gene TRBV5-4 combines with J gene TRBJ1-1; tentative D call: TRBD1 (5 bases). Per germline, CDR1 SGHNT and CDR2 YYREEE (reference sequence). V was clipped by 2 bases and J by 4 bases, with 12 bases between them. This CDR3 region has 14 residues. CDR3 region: CASSLGDPSTEAFF. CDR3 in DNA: TGTGCCAGCAGCTTAGGGGATCCAAGCACTGAAGCTTTCTTT.

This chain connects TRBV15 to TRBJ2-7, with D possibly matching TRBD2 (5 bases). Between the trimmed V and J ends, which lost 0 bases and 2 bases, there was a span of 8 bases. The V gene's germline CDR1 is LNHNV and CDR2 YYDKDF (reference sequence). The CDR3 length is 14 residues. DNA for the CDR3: TGTGCCACCAGCAGAGATTCCGGGGCCTACGAGCAGTACTTC. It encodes CATSRDSGAYEQYF.

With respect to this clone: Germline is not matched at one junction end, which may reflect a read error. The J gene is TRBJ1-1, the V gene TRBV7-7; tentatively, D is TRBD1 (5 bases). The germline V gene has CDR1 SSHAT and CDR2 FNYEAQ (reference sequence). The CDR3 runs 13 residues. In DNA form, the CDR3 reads TGTGCTAGCAGCTATGGACAGAACACTGAAGCTTTCTTT. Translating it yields CASSYGQNTEAFF. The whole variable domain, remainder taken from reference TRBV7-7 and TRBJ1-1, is GAGVSQSPRYKVTKRGQDVTLRCDPISSHATLYWYQQALGQGPEFLTYFNYEAQPDKSGLPSDRFSAERPEGSISTLTIQRTEQRDSAMYRCASSYGQNTEAFFGQGTRLTVV.

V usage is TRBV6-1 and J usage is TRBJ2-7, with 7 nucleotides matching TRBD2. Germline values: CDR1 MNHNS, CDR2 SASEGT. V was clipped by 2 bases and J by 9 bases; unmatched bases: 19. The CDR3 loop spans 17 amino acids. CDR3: CASSERLAGYPLVVQYF. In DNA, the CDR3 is TGTGCCAGCAGTGAACGGTTAGCGGGTTACCCTCTAGTTGTGCAGTACTTC.

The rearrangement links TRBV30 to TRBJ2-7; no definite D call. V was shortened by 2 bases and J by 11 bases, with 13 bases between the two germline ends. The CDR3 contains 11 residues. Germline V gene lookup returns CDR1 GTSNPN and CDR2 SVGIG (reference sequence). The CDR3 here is CAWSLQLEKYF. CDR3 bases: TGTGCCTGGAGTCTCCAGCTAGAAAAGTACTTC.